The text below deals with one TCR beta chain. No antigen is known for it. Since the CDR3 does not end with the conserved phenylalanine or tryptophan, this likely comes from a read error. The data were obtained in a study of tumor and adjacent non-tumor tissue in lung cancer (dated by TCRdb to 2016 to 2019). Background for the entire study: Patients with adenocarcinoma (over 11), squamous cell carcinoma (2) and small cell lung cancer (1) were included in the cohort. Among the approximately 15 patients, ages ranged from about 31 to 85 years, about 10 were men and 5 were women, and disease was TNM stage I to III. Sequencing produced 130,000,000 or so productive TCRbeta reads in total, an average of about 4.5 million reads per sample. The study compared bulk TCRbeta repertoires from lung tumor tissue and matched distant non-tumor lung tissue of over 13 lung cancer patients. TCRbeta CDR3 sequencing was performed on a few dozen paired specimens, with one tumor sample and one normal lung sample collected per patient. Study-level results and caveats: Peripheral blood was not sequenced, so blood TCRbeta repertoires were not examined in the lung cancer patients of the study. The top 100 clones accounted for a significantly larger cumulative portion of the repertoire in normal lung than in tumor tissue. The cohort had only 15 patients, and the authors noted that larger samples and more detailed clinical data are needed. The sequencing platform is not named in the methods, and unique molecular identifiers are not mentioned. TCR diversity was significantly higher in younger patients, and higher tumor TCR diversity was associated with shorter overall and disease-free survival. TCR diversity (inverse Simpson) was significantly higher in tumor than in normal lung tissue (approximately 440 vs 150, P = 0.0075, Mann-Whitney U test).

RNA was extracted from bulk unsorted tissue and checked for quality with a NanoDrop ND-1000 and an Agilent 2100. For the normal lung samples, distant non-tumor tissue was collected more than 3 cm away from the tumor edge. The donors were newly diagnosed lung cancer patients admitted for thoracic surgery in China from August to November 2014 who had not received prior chemotherapy. Patients with previous radiotherapy or chemotherapy, or with another concurrent cancer, were excluded from the study. Surgical tissue pieces of about 1-2.2 cm3 were preserved in RNAlater solution and were kept at -80 degrees C until use. Library construction relied on multiplex PCR. Sequencing was performed on an Illumina HiSeq 2500. Following protocols modified from ARM-PCR, the researchers constructed TCRbeta libraries through three rounds of nested PCR with primers (Table S4). PCR products of 200-500 bp were gel-excised and purified with the QIAquick gel extraction kit before sequencing. The authors' pipeline ran thus. Trimmomatic was used to clean the reads, FLASH merged the cleaned reads into complete CDR3 sequences, and MiTCR assigned the sequences to V(D)J germline segments. Clonal diversity was computed as the inverse Simpson's index with VDJtools. In-frame sequences lacking a premature stop codon were counted as productive reads. TCRdb reprocessed the public reads (quality trimming at Q25 with fastp, clone calling with MiXCR) and kept in-frame beta chains. Rows are combined by CDR3 protein, so each entry shows the most common genes and DNA. The V and J calls come from TCRdb's annotation, not from the publication. This sample gives around 75,000 distinct CDR3 sequences in total; approximately 71% of them show up just once. Around a quarter of the sample is in the top ten clones.

Germline trimming: 5 bases from V, 1 base from J; junction bases outside gene matches: 8. The germline V gene specifies ENHRY as CDR1 and SYGVKD as CDR2. The CDR3 has 16 residues if both end residues are counted. Of all the DNA, just the CDR3 is kept, 48 bases in frame from base 1. This clonotype was sampled from a woman in her 50s with non-small cell lung cancer. The sequence is built from TRBV10-3 and TRBJ2-1; 7 bases in between match TRBD1. The sequencing input was distant non-tumor lung tissue. The DNA is as follows: TGTGCCATCAGTCAAACAGGGGTTGAGTCCTACAATGAGCAGTTCGTC. It translates to CAISQTGVESYNEQFV.